The rows below give T cell receptor beta chains drawn from one sample of a study of OX40 agonist ivuxolimab in advanced cancers. The data were produced by immunoSEQ multiplex PCR, yet TCRdb's version contains in-frame clones alone and is incomplete. The repertoire has roughly 53,000 clones, approximately 80% of them found once; the top ten carry over 2.5%. Source: CD4+ or CD8+ T cells sorted from blood, taken in a trial of the OX40 agonist ivuxolimab. The receptors were sampled from an adult with an advanced solid tumor such as melanoma, head and neck, liver or kidney cancer. The CDR3 runs from the conserved cysteine through the conserved F or W. A D gene is named only where the DNA matches it firmly. The size field is filled for only some rows; it gives once, few, many or a size class.

CDR3nt: TGTGCCACCTCCTCGGACAGGGCCAACGGGTGGAGGAGTGAGCAGTTCTTC
CDR3aa: CATSSDRANGWRSEQFF
d_gene: TRBD1
v_gene: TRBV15
abundance: .
j_gene: TRBJ2-1

CDR3nt: TGTGCCAGCTCCCCACATGGTGGGACTTACACAGATACGCAGTATTTT
CDR3aa: CASSPHGGTYTDTQYF
d_gene: .
v_gene: TRBV18
abundance: once
j_gene: TRBJ2-3

CDR3nt: TGTGCCAGTAGTACGCCGGGGACAGTCTCCTACGAGCAGTACTTC
CDR3aa: CASSTPGTVSYEQYF
d_gene: TRBD1
v_gene: TRBV19
abundance: .
j_gene: TRBJ2-7

CDR3nt: TGTGCCAGCAGCTTAACGGTGGCAAGGGGCGAGCAGTACTTC
CDR3aa: CASSLTVARGEQYF
d_gene: .
v_gene: TRBV7-2
abundance: .
j_gene: TRBJ2-7

CDR3nt: TGTGCCAGCAGCCCTAGGACAGGGCGCACTAATGAAAAACTGTTTTTT
CDR3aa: CASSPRTGRTNEKLFF
d_gene: TRBD1
v_gene: TRBV6-6
abundance: .
j_gene: TRBJ1-4

CDR3nt: TGCCGCGGGGGCCAAGAGACCCAGTACTTC
CDR3aa: CRGGQETQYF
d_gene: TRBD2
v_gene: TRBV6-7
abundance: .
j_gene: TRBJ2-5

CDR3nt: TGCGCCAGCAGCTTGACAGGGGGGGCAGGCACTGAAGCTTTCTTT
CDR3aa: CASSLTGGAGTEAFF
d_gene: TRBD1
v_gene: TRBV5-1
abundance: few
j_gene: TRBJ1-1

CDR3nt: TGCGCCAGCAGCCAAGTGGGTAAGAACACTGAAGCTTTCTTT
CDR3aa: CASSQVGKNTEAFF
d_gene: .
v_gene: TRBV4-3
abundance: .
j_gene: TRBJ1-1

CDR3nt: TGTGCCAGTAGTATAGGCAGGGGCCCTAATCAGCCCCAGCATTTT
CDR3aa: CASSIGRGPNQPQHF
d_gene: .
v_gene: TRBV19
abundance: once
j_gene: TRBJ1-5

CDR3nt: TGTGCCAGCAGCCTCCGGACTGGTCTCGCAGATACGCAGTATTTT
CDR3aa: CASSLRTGLADTQYF
d_gene: .
v_gene: TRBV9
abundance: .
j_gene: TRBJ2-3

CDR3nt: TGCAGCGTTGGGCAGGTGGCGGGAGACACTGAAGCTTTCTTT
CDR3aa: CSVGQVAGDTEAFF
d_gene: .
v_gene: TRBV29-1
abundance: once
j_gene: TRBJ1-1

CDR3nt: TGTGCCAGCAGCTTAGACTCACAGAATTCACCCCTCCACTTT
CDR3aa: CASSLDSQNSPLHF
d_gene: .
v_gene: TRBV11-3
abundance: .
j_gene: TRBJ1-6

CDR3nt: TGTGCCAGCAGCGCTGCGGACAGACAAGAGACCCAGTACTTC
CDR3aa: CASSAADRQETQYF
d_gene: .
v_gene: TRBV9
abundance: .
j_gene: TRBJ2-5

CDR3nt: TGTGCCAGCAGCTTCCGAAATCCCCGACAAGAGACCCAGTACTTC
CDR3aa: CASSFRNPRQETQYF
d_gene: .
v_gene: TRBV5-4
abundance: .
j_gene: TRBJ2-5

CDR3nt: TGTGCCAGCAGCCAAGGGACAGGGGGGCCTTTAGTCTCCTACAATGAGCAGTTCTTC
CDR3aa: CASSQGTGGPLVSYNEQFF
d_gene: TRBD1
v_gene: TRBV14
abundance: .
j_gene: TRBJ2-1

CDR3nt: TGTGCCAGCAGCTCCGGGACTAGAAATGAGCAGTTCTTC
CDR3aa: CASSSGTRNEQFF
d_gene: TRBD2
v_gene: TRBV7-7
abundance: .
j_gene: TRBJ2-1

CDR3nt: TGTGCCAGCTCACCGGAGGCCCAGCAGTTCTTC
CDR3aa: CASSPEAQQFF
d_gene: .
v_gene: TRBV18
abundance: .
j_gene: TRBJ2-1

CDR3nt: TGTGCCAGCAGCCAAGGGTACAGGGACCTACTGAGCTCCTACGAGCAGTACTTC
CDR3aa: CASSQGYRDLLSSYEQYF
d_gene: .
v_gene: TRBV4-2
abundance: .
j_gene: TRBJ2-7

CDR3nt: TGTGCCAGCAGTGTGGGAGATACGCAGTATTTT
CDR3aa: CASSVGDTQYF
d_gene: .
v_gene: TRBV6-1
abundance: .
j_gene: TRBJ2-3

CDR3nt: TGTGCCAGCAGTGACACAGGGGCCACTGAAGCTTTCTTT
CDR3aa: CASSDTGATEAFF
d_gene: TRBD1
v_gene: TRBV6-5
abundance: .
j_gene: TRBJ1-1

CDR3nt: TGTGCCAGCAGTGAAGCGGGGGGAACCGAAAAACTGTTTTTT
CDR3aa: CASSEAGGTEKLFF
d_gene: .
v_gene: TRBV2
abundance: many
j_gene: TRBJ1-4

CDR3nt: TGTGCCCTGATAGGGAGGAACAATGAGCAGTTCTTC
CDR3aa: CALIGRNNEQFF
d_gene: .
v_gene: TRBV30
abundance: .
j_gene: TRBJ2-1

CDR3nt: TGTGCCAGCAGCCAAGAAGGACAGAGAGAAGAGACCCAGTACTTC
CDR3aa: CASSQEGQREETQYF
d_gene: .
v_gene: TRBV4-2
abundance: .
j_gene: TRBJ2-5

CDR3nt: TGTGCCAGCAGCTTATTGTTAAGCTCCTCTCTTCAGCCCCAGCATTTT
CDR3aa: CASSLLLSSSLQPQHF
d_gene: .
v_gene: TRBV7-9
abundance: .
j_gene: TRBJ1-5

CDR3nt: TGCGCCAGCAGCCAGCGGCTCACAGATACGCAGTATTTT
CDR3aa: CASSQRLTDTQYF
d_gene: .
v_gene: TRBV4-3
abundance: once
j_gene: TRBJ2-3

CDR3nt: TGTGCCAGCAATGGACAGGCGAATGAAAAACTGTTTTTT
CDR3aa: CASNGQANEKLFF
d_gene: TRBD1
v_gene: TRBV6-1
abundance: .
j_gene: TRBJ1-4

CDR3nt: TGTGCGGGACTAGCGCAACAAGAGACCCAGTACTTC
CDR3aa: CAGLAQQETQYF
d_gene: TRBD2
v_gene: TRBV27
abundance: once
j_gene: TRBJ2-5

CDR3nt: TGTGCCAGCAGTTCAACGCTTTATGGCTACACCTTC
CDR3aa: CASSSTLYGYTF
d_gene: .
v_gene: TRBV6-6
abundance: once
j_gene: TRBJ1-2

CDR3nt: TGTGCCAGCAGCCTAGGACTAGCGGGAGTCCCGGGGCAGTACTTC
CDR3aa: CASSLGLAGVPGQYF
d_gene: TRBD2
v_gene: TRBV7-9
abundance: .
j_gene: TRBJ2-7

CDR3nt: TGTGCCAGCAGCTCCTCGGGCCCAGCGGAGACCCAGTACTTC
CDR3aa: CASSSSGPAETQYF
d_gene: .
v_gene: TRBV7-3
abundance: .
j_gene: TRBJ2-5

CDR3nt: TGTGCCAGCAGTGGGATTAGGACAGGGGACTATGGCTACACCTTC
CDR3aa: CASSGIRTGDYGYTF
d_gene: TRBD1
v_gene: TRBV2
abundance: .
j_gene: TRBJ1-2

CDR3nt: TGTGCCAGTAGTATACCGGGAGACCACACTGAAGCTTTCTTT
CDR3aa: CASSIPGDHTEAFF
d_gene: .
v_gene: TRBV19
abundance: .
j_gene: TRBJ1-1